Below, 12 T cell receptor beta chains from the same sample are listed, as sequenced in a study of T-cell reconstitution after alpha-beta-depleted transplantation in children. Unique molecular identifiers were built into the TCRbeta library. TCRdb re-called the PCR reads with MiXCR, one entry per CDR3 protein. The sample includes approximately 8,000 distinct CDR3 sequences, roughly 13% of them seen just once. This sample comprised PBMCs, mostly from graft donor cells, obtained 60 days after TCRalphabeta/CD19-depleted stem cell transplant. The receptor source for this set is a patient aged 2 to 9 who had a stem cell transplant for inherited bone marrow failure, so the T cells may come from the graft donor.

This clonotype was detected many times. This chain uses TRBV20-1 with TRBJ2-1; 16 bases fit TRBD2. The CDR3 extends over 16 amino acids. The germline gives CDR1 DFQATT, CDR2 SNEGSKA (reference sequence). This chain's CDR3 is CSVPGLAGGPINEQFF. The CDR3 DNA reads TGCAGCGTTCCGGGACTAGCGGGAGGGCCGATCAATGAGCAGTTCTTC.

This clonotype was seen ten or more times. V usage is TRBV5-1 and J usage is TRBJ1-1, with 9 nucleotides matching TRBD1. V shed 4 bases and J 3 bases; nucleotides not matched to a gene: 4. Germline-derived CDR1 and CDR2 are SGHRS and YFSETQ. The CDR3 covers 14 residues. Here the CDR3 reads CASSDRGGYTEAFF. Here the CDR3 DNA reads TGCGCCAGCAGCGACAGGGGGGGGTACACTGAAGCTTTCTTT.

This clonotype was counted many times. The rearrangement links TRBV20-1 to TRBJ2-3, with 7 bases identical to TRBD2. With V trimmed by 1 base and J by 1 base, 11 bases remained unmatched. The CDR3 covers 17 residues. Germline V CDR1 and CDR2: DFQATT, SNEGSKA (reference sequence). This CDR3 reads CSARVPAGVRGTDTQYF. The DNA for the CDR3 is TGCAGTGCTAGAGTTCCGGCGGGAGTTCGGGGCACAGATACGCAGTATTTT.

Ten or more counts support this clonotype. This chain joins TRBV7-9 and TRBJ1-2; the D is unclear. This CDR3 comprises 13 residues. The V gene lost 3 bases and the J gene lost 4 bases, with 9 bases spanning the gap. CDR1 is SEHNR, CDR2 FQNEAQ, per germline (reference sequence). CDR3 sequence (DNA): TGTGCCAGCAGCTTTGGCAGATTCTATGGCTACACCTTC. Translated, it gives CASSFGRFYGYTF.

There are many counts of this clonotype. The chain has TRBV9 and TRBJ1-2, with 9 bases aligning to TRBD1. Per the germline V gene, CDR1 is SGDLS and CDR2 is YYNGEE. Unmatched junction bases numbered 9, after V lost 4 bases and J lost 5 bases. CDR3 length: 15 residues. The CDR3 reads CASSLRDRAFYGYTF. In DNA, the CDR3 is TGTGCCAGCAGCCTCCGGGACAGGGCCTTTTATGGCTACACCTTC. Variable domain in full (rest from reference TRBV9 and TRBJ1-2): DSGVTQTPKHLITATGQRVTLRCSPRSGDLSVYWYQQSLDQGLQFLIQYYNGEERAKGNILERFSAQQFPDLHSELNLSSLELGDSALYFCASSLRDRAFYGYTFGSGTRLTVV.

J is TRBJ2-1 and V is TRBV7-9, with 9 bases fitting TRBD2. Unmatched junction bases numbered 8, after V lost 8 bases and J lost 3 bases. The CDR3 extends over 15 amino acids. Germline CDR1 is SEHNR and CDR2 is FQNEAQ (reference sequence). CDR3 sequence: CASSGVAGVYNEQFF. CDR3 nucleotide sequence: TGTGCCAGCTCCGGGGTAGCGGGAGTCTACAATGAGCAGTTCTTC. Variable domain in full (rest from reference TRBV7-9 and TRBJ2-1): DTGVSQNPRHKITKRGQNVTFRCDPISEHNRLYWYRQTLGQGPEFLTYFQNEAQLEKSRLLSDRFSAERPKGSFSTLEIQRTEQGDSAMYLCASSGVAGVYNEQFFGPGTRLTVL.

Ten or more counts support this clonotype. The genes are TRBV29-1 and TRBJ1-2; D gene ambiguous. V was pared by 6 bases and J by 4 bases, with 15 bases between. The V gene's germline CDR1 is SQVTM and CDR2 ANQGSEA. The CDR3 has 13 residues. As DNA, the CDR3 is TGCAGCGTGGAACACCCAGGTGGCTATGGCTACACCTTC. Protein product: CSVEHPGGYGYTF.

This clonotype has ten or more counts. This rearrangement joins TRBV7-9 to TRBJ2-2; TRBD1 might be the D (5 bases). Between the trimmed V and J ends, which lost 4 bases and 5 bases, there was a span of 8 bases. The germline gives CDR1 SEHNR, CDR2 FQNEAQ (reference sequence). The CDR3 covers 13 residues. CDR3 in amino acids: CASSSQVTGELFF. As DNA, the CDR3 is TGTGCCAGCAGCTCACAGGTGACCGGGGAGCTGTTTTTT.

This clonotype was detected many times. The CDR3 region has the DNA TGTGCCAGCAGCGTTGGACTAGCGGGAGGCTACGAGCAGTACTTC. It encodes CASSVGLAGGYEQYF. The chain recombines TRBV9 with TRBJ2-7; TRBD2 aligns across 14 bases. The CDR3 extends over 15 amino acids. Unmatched junction bases numbered 1, after V lost 2 bases and J lost 3 bases. Germline loops: CDR1 SGDLS, CDR2 YYNGEE.

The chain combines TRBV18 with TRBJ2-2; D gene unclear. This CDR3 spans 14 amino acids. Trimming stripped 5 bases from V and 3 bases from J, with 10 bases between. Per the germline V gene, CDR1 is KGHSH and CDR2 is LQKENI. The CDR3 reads CASSLGQDTGELFF. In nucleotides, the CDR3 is TGTGCCAGCTCATTGGGCCAAGACACCGGGGAGCTGTTTTTT. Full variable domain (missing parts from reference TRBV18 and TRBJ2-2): NAGVMQNPRHLVRRRGQEARLRCSPMKGHSHVYWYRQLPEEGLKFMVYLQKENIIDESGMPKERFSAEFPKEGPSILRIQQVVRGDSAAYFCASSLGQDTGELFFGEGSRLTVL.

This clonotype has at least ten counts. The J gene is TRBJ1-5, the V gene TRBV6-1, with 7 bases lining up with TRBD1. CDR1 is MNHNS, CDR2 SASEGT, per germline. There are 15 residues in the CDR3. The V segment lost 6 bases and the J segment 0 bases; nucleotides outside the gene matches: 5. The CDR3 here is CASRRQGFSNQPQHF. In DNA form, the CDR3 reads TGTGCCAGCAGAAGACAGGGCTTTAGCAATCAGCCCCAGCATTTT.

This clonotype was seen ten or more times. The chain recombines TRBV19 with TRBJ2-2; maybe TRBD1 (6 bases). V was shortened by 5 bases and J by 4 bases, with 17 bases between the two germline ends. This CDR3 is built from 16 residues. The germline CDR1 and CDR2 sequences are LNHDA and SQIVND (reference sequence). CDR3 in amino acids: CASSDPEWTVTGELFF. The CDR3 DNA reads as TGTGCCAGTAGTGATCCAGAATGGACAGTCACCGGGGAGCTGTTTTTT.